The rows below give T cell receptor beta chains drawn from one sample of a study of blood T cell repertoires in COVID-19. Data came from immunoSEQ multiplex PCR; TCRdb stores just in-frame clones and leaves some out. Of roughly 140,000 clones in the sample, around 89% were seen once. The material sequenced was PBMCs or T cells enriched from blood (not recorded which). These receptors were taken from a woman aged 25 to 45 with acute COVID-19. CDR3s include the opening cysteine and the closing phenylalanine or tryptophan. D genes are given only for firm matches. Part of the rows lack a size; the others show once, few, many or a class for expanded clones.

CDR3aa	CDR3nt	v_gene	d_gene	j_gene	abundance
CASSYPLPYEQYF	TGTGCCAGCAGTTACCCTCTCCCCTACGAGCAGTACTTC	TRBV6-2/TRBV6-3	NA	TRBJ2-7	NA
CASSFLPGQGEKLFF	TGTGCCAGCAGCTTCCTCCCGGGACAGGGTGAAAAACTGTTTTTT	TRBV7-2	TRBD1	TRBJ1-4	NA
CASREQGSTIYF	TGTGCCAGCAGAGAACAGGGGAGCACCATATATTTT	TRBV7-2	TRBD1	TRBJ1-3	NA
CASSPRTGPKETQYF	TGTGCCAGCTCACCGAGGACAGGCCCCAAGGAGACCCAGTACTTC	TRBV18	TRBD1	TRBJ2-5	once
CATSDRRHSGEGEQFF	TGTGCCACCAGTGACCGACGACACTCCGGGGAGGGTGAGCAGTTCTTC	TRBV24-1	TRBD2	TRBJ2-1	NA
CASSLDSSGANVLTF	TGTGCCAGCAGCTTAGATAGCTCTGGGGCCAACGTCCTGACTTTC	TRBV7-2	NA	TRBJ2-6	NA
CASSVVDSNSPLHF	TGTGCCAGCAGCGTAGTCGACTCAAACTCACCCCTCCACTTT	TRBV9	NA	TRBJ1-6	NA
CASSATSGYYEQYF	TGTGCCAGTAGTGCGACTAGCGGTTATTACGAGCAGTACTTC	TRBV19	TRBD2	TRBJ2-7	NA
CASSQLSGEQETQYF	TGCGCCAGCAGCCAACTGAGCGGGGAACAAGAGACCCAGTACTTC	TRBV4-1	TRBD2	TRBJ2-5	NA
CASSVTSSYNEQFF	TGTGCCAGCAGTGTAACATCGTCCTACAATGAGCAGTTCTTC	TRBV9	NA	TRBJ2-1	few
CASSSGGRSASDEQFF	TGTGCCAGCAGCTCGGGGGGGAGATCCGCCTCCGATGAGCAGTTCTTC	TRBV5-4	TRBD2	TRBJ2-1	NA
CASSDEGRTEAFF	TGTGCCAGCAGTGACGAGGGTAGGACTGAAGCTTTCTTT	TRBV6-2/TRBV6-3	NA	TRBJ1-1	NA
CASNLWSGGQGSQETQYF	TGTGCCAGCAACCTATGGTCGGGGGGGCAGGGGAGCCAAGAGACCCAGTACTTC	TRBV28	TRBD2	TRBJ2-5	NA
CASSLGTGGYSGNTIYF	TGTGCCAGCAGTTTGGGGACAGGGGGATACTCTGGAAACACCATATATTTT	TRBV28	TRBD1	TRBJ1-3	NA
CASSFGSDRLPNQPQHF	TGTGCCAGCAGTTTCGGCTCGGACAGGCTCCCCAATCAGCCCCAGCATTTT	TRBV28	TRBD1	TRBJ1-5	NA
CASSAKPGQGQSYSNQPQHF	TGTGCCAGCAGTGCGAAACCGGGACAGGGGCAGTCATATAGCAATCAGCCCCAGCATTTT	TRBV6-1	TRBD1	TRBJ1-5	NA
CALSKGSTGELFF	TGTGCCCTATCAAAGGGGTCCACCGGGGAGCTGTTTTTT	TRBV10-3	NA	TRBJ2-2	NA
CASSSLTGSTGELFF	TGCGCCAGCAGCTCACTGACAGGGAGCACCGGGGAGCTGTTTTTT	TRBV5-1	TRBD1	TRBJ2-2	NA
CASSLGQGSYGYTF	TGCGCCAGCAGCTTGGGGCAGGGGTCCTATGGCTACACCTTC	TRBV5-1	NA	TRBJ1-2	NA
CASSFNPDTQYF	TGTGCCAGCAGTTTTAATCCAGATACGCAGTATTTT	TRBV28	NA	TRBJ2-3	once
CASSSGLAKNIQYF	TGTGCCAGCAGCTCCGGACTAGCCAAAAACATTCAGTACTTC	TRBV7-2	NA	TRBJ2-4	NA
CASATGGYGYTF	TGTGCCAGCGCGACAGGGGGCTATGGCTACACCTTC	TRBV19	TRBD1	TRBJ1-2	once
CASSFVRAGEQYF	TGCGCCAGCAGCTTTGTCAGGGCCGGCGAGCAGTACTTC	TRBV5-1	NA	TRBJ2-7	NA
CASINGGRTGELFF	TGTGCCAGCATTAACGGCGGGAGGACCGGGGAGCTGTTTTTT	TRBV28	TRBD2	TRBJ2-2	NA
CASSSRNRVEAFF	TGTGCCAGCAGCTCTAGGAACAGGGTTGAAGCTTTCTTT	TRBV7-2	NA	TRBJ1-1	NA
CASYEQGAFGYTF	TGTGCCAGCTACGAACAGGGGGCCTTTGGCTACACCTTC	TRBV2	TRBD1	TRBJ1-2	NA
CASSIDRGGELFF	TGTGCCAGCAGTATTGACAGGGGAGGGGAGCTGTTTTTT	TRBV28	TRBD1	TRBJ2-2	NA
CASSQGVAGYNEQFF	TGCGCCAGCAGCCAAGGGGTAGCGGGATACAATGAGCAGTTCTTC	TRBV4-3	TRBD2	TRBJ2-1	NA
CASSSPDRGTANTGELFF	TGTGCCAGCAGCTCCCCGGACAGGGGTACGGCGAACACCGGGGAGCTGTTTTTT	TRBV5-5	TRBD1	TRBJ2-2	NA
CASSQVPGGNTEAFF	TGCGCCAGCAGCCAAGTCCCAGGGGGGAACACTGAAGCTTTCTTT	TRBV4-3	TRBD1	TRBJ1-1	NA
CASSLGQGMGDTQYF	TGTGCCAGCAGCTTAGGTCAGGGGATGGGAGATACGCAGTATTTT	TRBV7-3	NA	TRBJ2-3	NA
CASSDEDRANQPQHF	TGTGCCAGCAGCGACGAAGACAGGGCCAATCAGCCCCAGCATTTT	TRBV21-1	NA	TRBJ1-5	NA